This T cell receptor (beta chain) appears in the sequencing data of a study of cytomegalovirus exposure and HLA in healthy donors. It was with 60 Vbeta and 13 Jbeta primers that the PCR ran. Some clones are missing from TCRdb's copy, which holds only in-frame ones; the method was immunoSEQ multiplex PCR. The sample records under 200,000 clones, over 60% being singletons. V was clipped by 4 bases and J by 4 bases, with 11 bases between them. CDR1 is SGDLS, CDR2 YYNGEE, per germline. The CDR3 runs to 13 residues. Material: PBMCs. The J gene is TRBJ2-5, the V gene TRBV9; D remains ambiguous. This sequence originates from a man aged 40-49 years in good health and CMV-seronegative. CDR3 protein: CASSPPGLETQYF. Written as DNA, the CDR3 is TGTGCCAGCAGCCCCCCGGGTTTAGAGACCCAGTACTTC.